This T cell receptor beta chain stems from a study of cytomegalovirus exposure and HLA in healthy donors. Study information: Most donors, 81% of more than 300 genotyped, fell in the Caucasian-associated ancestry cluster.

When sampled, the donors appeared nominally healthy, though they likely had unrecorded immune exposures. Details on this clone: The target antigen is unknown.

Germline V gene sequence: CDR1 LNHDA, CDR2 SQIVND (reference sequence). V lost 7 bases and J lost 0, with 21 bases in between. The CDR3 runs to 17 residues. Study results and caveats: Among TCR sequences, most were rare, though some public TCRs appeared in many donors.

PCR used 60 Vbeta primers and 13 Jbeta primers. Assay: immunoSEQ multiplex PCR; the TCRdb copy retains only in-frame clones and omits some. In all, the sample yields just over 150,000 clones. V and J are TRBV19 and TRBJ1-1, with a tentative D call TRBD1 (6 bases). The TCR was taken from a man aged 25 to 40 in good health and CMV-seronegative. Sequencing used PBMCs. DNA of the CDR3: TGTGCCAGTACCTTTCAACAGGGATCCTGGATGAACACTGAAGCTTTCTTT. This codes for CASTFQQGSWMNTEAFF.